A selection of T cell receptor beta chains follows, all from one sample in a study of blood T cell repertoires in COVID-19. Libraries were prepared by immunoSEQ multiplex PCR; TCRdb keeps only in-frame clonotypes and omits some of them. This table has fewer than 400,000 clones, 85% to 90% appearing once. Sequenced input: PBMCs or T cells enriched from blood (not recorded which). These receptors originate from a woman between 25 and 40 years old who had recovered from COVID-19. The CDR3 runs from the conserved cysteine through the conserved F or W. D genes are given only for firm matches. Some rows mark clone size as missing; the rest say once, few, many or name a class of expanded clone.

length,V,size,D,J,DNA,CDR3
14,TRBV6-5,-,-,TRBJ1-1,TGTGCCAGCCGAGACAGGCGGGTAAGGACTGAAGCTTTCTTT,CASRDRRVRTEAFF
15,TRBV20-1,once,TRBD1,TRBJ2-1,TGCAGTGCTAGTACCGGAGGACAGGCAGACAATGAGCAGTTCTTC,CSASTGGQADNEQFF
16,TRBV6-2/TRBV6-3,-,-,TRBJ2-5,TGTGCCAGCAGTTACTCGCCGACAAGGCTCGATTCGACCCAGTACTTC,CASSYSPTRLDSTQYF
15,TRBV28,-,TRBD1,TRBJ1-5,TGTGCCAGCAGTCGAGGGACAGGGAGCAATCAGCCCCAGCATTTT,CASSRGTGSNQPQHF
18,TRBV19,-,TRBD1,TRBJ2-3,TGTGCCAGTAGTATCGAGGGGTCCTGGACAGGGAGAACAGATACGCAGTATTTT,CASSIEGSWTGRTDTQYF
12,TRBV25-1,-,-,TRBJ1-1,TGTGCCAGCGGGACACCGAACACTGAAGCTTTCTTT,CASGTPNTEAFF
15,TRBV6-5,-,TRBD1,TRBJ2-1,TGTGCCAGCATCCCCGGGACAGCGAATTACAATGAGCAGTTCTTC,CASIPGTANYNEQFF
16,TRBV25-1,-,TRBD1,TRBJ2-3,TGTGCCAGCACCATGGGGGCAGGGGGCAGCACAGATACGCAGTATTTT,CASTMGAGGSTDTQYF
18,TRBV5-1,once,TRBD2,TRBJ2-1,TGCGCCAGCAGCTTGGCGGGACTAGCGTATAGCTCCTACAATGAGCAGTTCTTC,CASSLAGLAYSSYNEQFF
14,TRBV5-1,once,TRBD1,TRBJ1-2,TGCGCCAGCAGCCTCGGACAGGGTGGGTATGGCTACACCTTC,CASSLGQGGYGYTF
16,TRBV7-8,-,-,TRBJ1-5,TGTGCCAGCAGCTCGGGGGGGAGGAAGGGCAATCAGCCCCAGCATTTT,CASSSGGRKGNQPQHF
16,TRBV10-3,-,TRBD1,TRBJ1-1,TGTGCCATCAGCGCATCAGCCGGGACAGGGAACACTGAAGCTTTCTTT,CAISASAGTGNTEAFF
17,TRBV2,once,TRBD2,TRBJ2-7,TGTGCCAGCTCCGGACTAGCGGGAGCCCCCAAGCCTTACGAGCAGTACTTC,CASSGLAGAPKPYEQYF
15,TRBV15,-,TRBD1,TRBJ2-7,TGTGCCACCAGCAGCGACAGGGTGTTAGGCTACGAGCAGTACTTC,CATSSDRVLGYEQYF
13,TRBV30,-,TRBD1,TRBJ2-2,TGTGCCTGGAGTCTTACAGGGGTCGGGGAGCTGTTTTTT,CAWSLTGVGELFF
12,TRBV18,-,-,TRBJ1-1,TGTGCCAGCTCATCTTCCAACACTGAAGCTTTCTTT,CASSSSNTEAFF
15,TRBV18,-,-,TRBJ1-4,TGTGCCAGCTCACCCCAGGGGTTCGCGGATGAAAAACTGTTTTTT,CASSPQGFADEKLFF
14,TRBV5-1,-,TRBD1,TRBJ2-7,TGCGCCAGCAGCTCGTCGGGACAGGGCTACGAGCAGTACTTC,CASSSSGQGYEQYF
14,TRBV5-1,-,-,TRBJ1-1,TGCGCCAGCAACCCAGGACAGAAGAACACTGAAGCTTTCTTT,CASNPGQKNTEAFF
13,TRBV30,-,-,TRBJ2-7,TGTGCCTCCAGTCGAGGGTTCTCCTACGAGCAGTACTTC,CASSRGFSYEQYF
15,TRBV11-2,-,-,TRBJ2-1,TGTGCCAGCAGCTCACAGGGCCCAACGAACAATGAGCAGTTCTTC,CASSSQGPTNNEQFF
11,TRBV6-5,-,TRBD1,TRBJ1-1,TGTGCCAGCAGCAGGGGGACTGAAGCTTTCTTT,CASSRGTEAFF
13,TRBV27,-,TRBD1,TRBJ1-2,TGTGCCAGCAGTCCGAGACAGGGTTATGGCTACACCTTC,CASSPRQGYGYTF
13,TRBV10-3,-,-,TRBJ1-2,TGTGCCATCAGTGAGGGACAAGATTATGGCTACACCTTC,CAISEGQDYGYTF
14,TRBV11-3,-,TRBD1,TRBJ1-1,TGTGCCAGCAAACAGGGGCGTGGGAACACTGAAGCTTTCTTT,CASKQGRGNTEAFF
17,TRBV2,-,-,TRBJ1-5,TGTGCCAGCAGTATCCGGGACACGACTTGGAGAAATCAGCCCCAGCATTTT,CASSIRDTTWRNQPQHF
14,TRBV24-1,few,-,TRBJ1-2,TGTGCCACCAGTGATCCTGCGGGTGGTTATGGCTACACCTTC,CATSDPAGGYGYTF
14,TRBV7-2,-,TRBD2,TRBJ2-1,TGTGCCAGCAGCTGGGAGGGTTCCTACAATGAGCAGTTCTTC,CASSWEGSYNEQFF
14,TRBV12-5,-,TRBD1,TRBJ2-7,TGTGCTAGTGGACTCGGGACAGGGGGTCACGAGCAGTACTTC,CASGLGTGGHEQYF
15,TRBV7-9,-,-,TRBJ2-3,TGTGCCAGCAGCAAATCCGGGGTCCGCACAGATACGCAGTATTTT,CASSKSGVRTDTQYF
16,TRBV30,-,-,TRBJ1-3,TGTGCCTGGAGTGACCCTCGGGGTTATCCGCGAAACACCATATATTTT,CAWSDPRGYPRNTIYF
16,TRBV6-6,-,-,TRBJ1-5,TGTGCCAGCAGTTACCGAACAGGGAATAGCAATCAGCCCCAGCATTTT,CASSYRTGNSNQPQHF
18,TRBV11-2,-,TRBD1,TRBJ1-5,TGTGCCAGCAGCTACCCCGGTCCAACAGGGGCGGTAGGTCAGCCCCAGCATTTT,CASSYPGPTGAVGQPQHF
14,TRBV5-6,-,-,TRBJ1-4,TGTGCCAGCAGCGGCAGGGGTACCCATGAAAAACTGTTTTTT,CASSGRGTHEKLFF
14,TRBV9,once,TRBD2,TRBJ2-2,TGTGCCAGCGGGACTAGCGGAGGCACCGGGGAGCTGTTTTTT,CASGTSGGTGELFF
15,TRBV4-1,-,-,TRBJ1-1,TGCGCCAGCAGCCAAGACGGGGTGGTTGGCACTGAAGCTTTCTTT,CASSQDGVVGTEAFF
14,TRBV20-1,once,-,TRBJ2-2,TGCAGTGCTAGTAGGAGCGGGAACACCGGGGAGCTGTTTTTT,CSASRSGNTGELFF